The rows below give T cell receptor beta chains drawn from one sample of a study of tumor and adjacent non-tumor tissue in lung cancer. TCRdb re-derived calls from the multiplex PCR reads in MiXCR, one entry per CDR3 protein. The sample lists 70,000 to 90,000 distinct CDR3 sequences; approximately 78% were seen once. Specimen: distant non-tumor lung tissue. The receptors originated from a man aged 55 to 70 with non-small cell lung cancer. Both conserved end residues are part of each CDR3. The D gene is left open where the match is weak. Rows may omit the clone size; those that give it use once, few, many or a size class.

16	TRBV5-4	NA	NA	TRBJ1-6	TGTCCCAGCAGCCCGGGACATGGGGCGAATAATTCACCCCTCCACTTT	CPSSPGHGANNSPLHF
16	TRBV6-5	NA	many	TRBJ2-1	TGTGCCAGCAGTTACGGTTTCGTAAGGTCCTACAATGAGCAGTTCTTC	CASSYGFVRSYNEQFF
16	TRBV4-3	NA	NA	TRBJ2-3	TGCGCAAGCAGCCAAGATAGAGCGGGCACTACAGATGCGCAGTATTTT	CASSQDRAGTTDAQYF
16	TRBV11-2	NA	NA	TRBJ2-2	TGTGTCAGCAGCTTAGAATCCCCCACTAGCTCCGGGGAGCTGTTTTTT	CVSSLESPTSSGELFF
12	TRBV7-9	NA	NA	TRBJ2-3	TGTGCCAGCAGCCGTGGCCCCAATACGCAGTATTTT	CASSRGPNTQYF
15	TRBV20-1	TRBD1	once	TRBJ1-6	TGCAGTGCTAGACCACAGGGGTCCGATAGGCCATCCCTCCACTTT	CSARPQGSDRPSLHF
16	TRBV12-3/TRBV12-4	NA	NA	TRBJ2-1	TGTGCCAGCAGTGCTGACAGAGGACATCCCTACAATAAGCAGTTCTTC	CASSADRGHPYNKQFF
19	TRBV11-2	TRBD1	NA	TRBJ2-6	TGTGACAGCAGCTTAGTTCCAAAGGACAGGCCCTGGGGGGCCAACGTCCTGACTTTC	CDSSLVPKDRPWGANVLTF
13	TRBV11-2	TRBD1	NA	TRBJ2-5	TGTGCCAGCAGCTTTACAGGGGGAGATACCCGGTACTTC	CASSFTGGDTRYF
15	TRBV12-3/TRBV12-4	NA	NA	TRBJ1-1	TGTGTCAGCAGTTTCCCAGGGATACCGAACACTGAATCTTTCTTT	CVSSFPGIPNTESFF
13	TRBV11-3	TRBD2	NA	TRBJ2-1	TGTGCCAGCAGCCTCGGGAGGGCCAGTAAGCAGTTCTTC	CASSLGRASKQFF
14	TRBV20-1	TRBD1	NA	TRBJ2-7	TGCAGTACTAGATGGGACAGGGGGACGAGAGAGCAGTATTTC	CSTRWDRGTREQYF
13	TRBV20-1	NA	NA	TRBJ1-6	TGCTGTGCTAGAGATTCTTACGGGAACCCCCTCCACTTT	CCARDSYGNPLHF
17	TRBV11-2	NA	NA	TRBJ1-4	TGTGCCAGCATCTTAGTCCCGCAGCGTAATTCTAATGAAAAACTGTTTTTT	CASILVPQRNSNEKLFF
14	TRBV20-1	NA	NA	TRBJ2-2	TGCAGTGCTTACCAGGAAAAGAACACTGGGGAACTGTTTTTT	CSAYQEKNTGELFF
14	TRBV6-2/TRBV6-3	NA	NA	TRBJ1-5	TGTGTCAGCACCAAAGGGGGATCGTATCAGCCCCAGAATTTT	CVSTKGGSYQPQNF
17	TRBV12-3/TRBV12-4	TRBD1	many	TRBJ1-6	TGTGCCAGCACCGAAGTAAGGACAGGGGCCTATAATTCACCCCTCCACTTT	CASTEVRTGAYNSPLHF
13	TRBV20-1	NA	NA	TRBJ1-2	TGCAGTGCTACCCCAGAGACTACTGATGCCTACACCTTC	CSATPETTDAYTF
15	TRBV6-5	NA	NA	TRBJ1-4	TGTGACAGCACCGCCGTCCCGTCGGCTAATGAAAAACTGTTTTTT	CDSTAVPSANEKLFF
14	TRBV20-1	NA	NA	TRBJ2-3	TGCAGTGCCTCGGACATCCGGGGGGCAGATACAAAGTATTTT	CSASDIRGADTKYF
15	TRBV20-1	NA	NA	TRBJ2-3	TGCAGTGCAGGGGGCATGGGCGGGGTTGCAGATACGCAGTATTTT	CSAGGMGGVADTQYF
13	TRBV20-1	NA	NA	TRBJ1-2	TGCAGTGCCAGTCGCTGGGACATCTATGGCTACACCTTC	CSASRWDIYGYTF
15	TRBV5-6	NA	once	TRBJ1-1	TGTGCCAGTAGCCCGATGGACGGAACGAACACTGAAGCTTTATTT	CASSPMDGTNTEALF
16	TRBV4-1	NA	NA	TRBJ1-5	TGCGCCAGCAGCCATGCGTGGGGGCATTTAAAACAGCCCCAGAATTTT	CASSHAWGHLKQPQNF
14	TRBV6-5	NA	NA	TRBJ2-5	TGTGCCAGGAGTGATACCGGGACTGCGGGGGCCCAATACTTC	CARSDTGTAGAQYF
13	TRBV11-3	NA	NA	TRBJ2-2	TGTGCCAGTGGCTCCGACTTTCGCGGGGAGCTGTTTTTT	CASGSDFRGELFF
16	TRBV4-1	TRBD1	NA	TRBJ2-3	TGCGTCAGCAGTCAACGGGGCAGACAGGGGAAAGGTACGCAGTATTTT	CVSSQRGRQGKGTQYF
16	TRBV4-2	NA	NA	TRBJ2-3	TGTGTCAGCAGCCAAGCAGTTACATGGGGCACAGATACGCAGTATTTT	CVSSQAVTWGTDTQYF
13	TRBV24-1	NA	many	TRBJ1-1	TGTGCCACCATGGGGGAGGAGAACACTGAAGCTTTCTTT	CATMGEENTEAFF
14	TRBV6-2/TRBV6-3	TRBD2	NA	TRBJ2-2	TGTGCCAGCTGGCCTAGCGGGAACACCGGGAAGCTGTTTTTT	CASWPSGNTGKLFF
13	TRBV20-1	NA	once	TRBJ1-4	TGCAGTGTTAGAGCGGGGAAGGAAGAAAGACTGTTTTTT	CSVRAGKEERLFF
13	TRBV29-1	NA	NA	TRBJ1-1	TGCAGCGTCGCATTAGGGCCGGACACTGAAACTTTCTTT	CSVALGPDTETFF
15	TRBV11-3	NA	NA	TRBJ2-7	TGTACCAGCGGCTATCGGACTGGATTAACCTATGAGCAGTACTTC	CTSGYRTGLTYEQYF